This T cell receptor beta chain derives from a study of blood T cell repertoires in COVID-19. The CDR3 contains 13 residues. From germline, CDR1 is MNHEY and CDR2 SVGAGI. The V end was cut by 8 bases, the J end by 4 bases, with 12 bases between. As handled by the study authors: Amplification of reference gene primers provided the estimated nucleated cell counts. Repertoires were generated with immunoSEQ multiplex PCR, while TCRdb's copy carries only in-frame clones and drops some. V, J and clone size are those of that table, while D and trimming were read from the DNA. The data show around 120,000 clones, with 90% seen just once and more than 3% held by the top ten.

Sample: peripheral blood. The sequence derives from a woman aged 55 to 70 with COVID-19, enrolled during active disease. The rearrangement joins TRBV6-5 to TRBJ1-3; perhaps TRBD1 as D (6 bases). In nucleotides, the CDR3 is TGTGCCAGCGCGAGGGGGATAGGAAACACCATATATTTT. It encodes CASARGIGNTIYF.